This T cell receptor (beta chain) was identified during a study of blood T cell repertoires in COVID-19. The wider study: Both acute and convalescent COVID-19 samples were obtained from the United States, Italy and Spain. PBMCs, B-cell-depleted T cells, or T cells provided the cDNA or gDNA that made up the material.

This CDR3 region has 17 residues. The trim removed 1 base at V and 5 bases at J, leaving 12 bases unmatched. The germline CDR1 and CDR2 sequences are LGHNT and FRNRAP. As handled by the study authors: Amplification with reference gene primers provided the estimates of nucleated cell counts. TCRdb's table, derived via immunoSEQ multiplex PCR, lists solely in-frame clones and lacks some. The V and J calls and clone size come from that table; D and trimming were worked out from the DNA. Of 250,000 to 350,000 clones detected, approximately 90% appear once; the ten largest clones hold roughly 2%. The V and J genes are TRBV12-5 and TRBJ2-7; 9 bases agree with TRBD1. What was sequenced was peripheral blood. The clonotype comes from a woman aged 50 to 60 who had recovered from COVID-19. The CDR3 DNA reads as TGTGCTAGTGGTTTGGCTTCGGGACAGGGCGCACCGGACGAGCAGTACTTC. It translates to CASGLASGQGAPDEQYF.